The 13 T cell receptor beta chains below all came from one sample that was sequenced in a study of regulatory T cells in long-lasting Graves disease. The sample's time point: newly diagnosed GD, antithyroid drugs for less than 3 months. RNA extracted from PBMCs served as the sequencing template. Building the TCR beta libraries relied on iRepertoire HTBI primers, and CDR3 regions underwent Arm-PCR. TCRdb ran MiXCR on the multiplex PCR reads and lists one entry per CDR3 protein. The sample contains over 500,000 distinct CDR3 sequences, about 16% of which appear only once. Separately, the same data were catalogued under a study of T cells in Graves' hyperthyroidism and ophthalmopathy.

This specimen was peripheral blood mononuclear cells (PBMCs), taken at new diagnosis, from a patient treated with antithyroid drugs. The source is a young man with Graves disease.

The V gene is TRBV7-9, the J gene TRBJ1-2, with no clear D. CDR1 is SEHNR, CDR2 FQNEAQ, per germline (reference sequence). The CDR3 covers 14 residues. The V end lost 0 bases, the J end lost 8 bases, and 13 bases lay between the germline ends. In DNA form, the CDR3 reads TGTGCCAGCAGCTTAGCTAACAGCCAAAGAGGCTACACCTTC. It encodes CASSLANSQRGYTF.

This clonotype came up a few times. The J gene is TRBJ1-1, the V gene TRBV4-1; D gene uncertain. The CDR3 extends over 12 amino acids. V lost 5 bases and J lost 6, with 10 bases in between. Germline CDR1 reads MGHRA; CDR2 reads YSYEKL. The CDR3 reads CASSAGRAEAFF. The CDR3 region has the DNA TGCGCCAGCAGCGCGGGTAGGGCTGAAGCTTTCTTT.

This clonotype showed up many times. V gene TRBV28 combines with J gene TRBJ2-1; D possibly corresponds to TRBD1 (6 bases). The CDR3 contains 13 residues. The ends were cut back, 3 bases at V and 5 bases at J, with 8 bases in the middle. Germline V gene lookup returns CDR1 MDHEN and CDR2 SYDVKM. The CDR3 coding sequence is TGTGCCAGCAGTTTGCCAGGGGACAATGAGCAGTTCTTC. Encoded protein: CASSLPGDNEQFF.

The chain links TRBV30 to TRBJ2-2; the D gene is possibly TRBD1 (6 bases). Trimming pared 7 bases from V and 6 bases from J, leaving 24 bases between. The CDR3 runs 16 residues. CDR1 is GTSNPN, CDR2 SVGIG, per germline (reference sequence). The CDR3 bases are TGTGCCTCGACCCCGGGACACGGAGTTTTCGCCGGGGAGCTGTTTTTT. As protein: CASTPGHGVFAGELFF.

This clonotype has more than one count but fewer than ten. The J gene is TRBJ1-4, the V gene TRBV29-1; tentatively, D is TRBD1 (6 bases). V shed 0 bases and J shed 8 bases, with 13 bases lying between them. The CDR3 sequence is 14 residues long. CDR1 is SQVTM and CDR2 is ANQGSEA in the germline V gene. This chain's CDR3 is CSVEEEQGKEKLFF. CDR3 sequence (DNA): TGCAGCGTTGAAGAGGAACAGGGCAAGGAAAAACTGTTTTTT.

The chain has TRBV6-5 and TRBJ2-3; 12 nucleotides match TRBD2. The germline V gene encodes CDR1 MNHEY and CDR2 SVGAGI. The length of the CDR3 is 17 residues. Trimming removed 2 bases from V and 5 bases from J; junction bases left unmatched: 8. CDR3 amino acids: CASSYPTSGRGGDTQYF. Written as DNA, the CDR3 is TGTGCCAGCAGTTACCCGACTAGCGGGAGAGGTGGAGATACGCAGTATTTT.

The chain links TRBV27 to TRBJ2-7; TRBD2 matches at 9 bases. CDR1 and CDR2 (germline): MNHEY, SMNVEV (reference sequence). The V segment lost 7 bases and the J segment 5 bases; nucleotides outside the gene matches: 12. CDR3 length: 15 amino acids. CDR3 DNA: TGTGCCAGCACCCCGGAGCGGGAGGCCCCCCACGAGCAGTACTTC. Residues: CASTPEREAPHEQYF.

The table lists this clonotype with a few counts. This sequence joins TRBV9 and TRBJ2-3; 7 positions match TRBD2. The DNA end favors TRBJ2-1, so the J call may be wrong. The CDR3 length is 14 residues. Germline V gene sequence: CDR1 SGDLS, CDR2 YYNGEE. CDR3 coding DNA: TGTGCCAGCAGCGGGGACCTGGGAGGGGATGAGCAGTTCTTC. Translation gives CASSGDLGGDEQFF.

This clonotype was counted at least ten times. This chain links TRBV12-3 or TRBV12-4 with TRBJ2-5; D is unclear. V was cut by 5 bases and J by 0 bases, with 7 bases left in between. The CDR3 spans 13 residues. The CDR3 sequence: CASSPSYQETQYF. DNA for the CDR3: TGTGCCAGCAGTCCTTCGTACCAAGAGACCCAGTACTTC.

The sample holds many counts of this clonotype. The CDR3 spells CASSLSGMPTDTQYF. The CDR3 coding sequence is TGCGCCAGCAGCTTAAGCGGGATGCCCACAGATACGCAGTATTTT. The chain employs TRBV5-1 and TRBJ2-3, with TRBD2 identical over 7 bases. CDR3 length: 15 amino acids. V gave up 2 bases and J gave up 2 bases; unmatched junction bases: 5. Germline lookup yields CDR1 SGHRS and CDR2 YFSETQ.

The chain joins TRBV28 to TRBJ1-5; unclear D gene. Germline CDR1 reads MDHEN; CDR2 reads SYDVKM. CDR3 length equals 11 residues. V was pared by 11 bases and J by 5 bases, with 10 bases between. DNA of the CDR3: TGTGCCGCGGGCGGGGATCAGCCCCAGCATTTT. Encoded protein: CAAGGDQPQHF.

V is TRBV7-9 and J is TRBJ2-7; 7 positions agree with TRBD2. CDR3 length: 14 residues. The trim removed 3 bases at V and 2 bases at J, leaving 4 bases unmatched. Germline V gene sequence: CDR1 SEHNR, CDR2 FQNEAQ (reference sequence). The CDR3 is CASSLRERPYEQYF. DNA of the CDR3: TGTGCCAGCAGCTTGCGGGAGAGACCCTACGAGCAGTACTTC. Using reference TRBV7-9 and TRBJ2-7 for the parts outside the CDR3, the full variable domain is DTGVSQNPRHKITKRGQNVTFRCDPISEHNRLYWYRQTLGQGPEFLTYFQNEAQLEKSRLLSDRFSAERPKGSFSTLEIQRTEQGDSAMYLCASSLRERPYEQYFGPGTRLTVT.

Many counts were recorded for this clonotype. The rearrangement uses TRBV20-1 and TRBJ2-1; 10 bases line up with TRBD2. V was pared by 6 bases and J by 0 bases, with 14 bases of the junction left unmatched. Germline V gives CDR1 DFQATT, CDR2 SNEGSKA (reference sequence). The CDR3 runs 18 residues. The CDR3 spells CSAPWASGRRSSYNEQFF. The CDR3 DNA follows: TGCAGTGCCCCGTGGGCTAGCGGGAGACGCAGCTCCTACAATGAGCAGTTCTTC.